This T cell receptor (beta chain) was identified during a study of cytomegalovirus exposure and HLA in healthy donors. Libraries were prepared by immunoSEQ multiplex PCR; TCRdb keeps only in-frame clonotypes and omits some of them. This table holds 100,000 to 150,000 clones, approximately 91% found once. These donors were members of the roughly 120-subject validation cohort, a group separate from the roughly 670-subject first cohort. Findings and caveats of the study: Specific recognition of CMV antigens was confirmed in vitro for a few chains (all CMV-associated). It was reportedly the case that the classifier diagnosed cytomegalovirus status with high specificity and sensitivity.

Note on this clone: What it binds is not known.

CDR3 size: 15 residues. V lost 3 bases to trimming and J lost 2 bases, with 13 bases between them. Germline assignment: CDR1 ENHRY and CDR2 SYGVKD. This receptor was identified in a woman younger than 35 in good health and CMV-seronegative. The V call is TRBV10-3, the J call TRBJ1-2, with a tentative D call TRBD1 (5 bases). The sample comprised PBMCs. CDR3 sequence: CAISDGLQENYGYTF. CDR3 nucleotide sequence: TGTGCCATCAGTGACGGACTACAGGAAAACTATGGCTACACCTTC.